This T cell receptor beta chain was captured by sequencing in a study of identical twins. Study-level results: Whereas memory repertoires showed no such difference, abundant cord blood beta clonotypes carried fewer insertions. Cross-sectional statistical analysis, not tracking of the same donors, underpinned the conclusions.

This clonotype was detected only a few times. Its antigen is undetermined. A universal primer site was created by template switching, with the cDNA bearing unique molecular identifiers. Each CDR3 protein is one row after TCRdb ran MiXCR on the 5' RACE reads. The profile shows around 680,000 distinct CDR3 sequences, 8% to 9% of them singletons. Each donor (without exception) was a healthy Caucasian. Looked up from germline, CDR1 is SEHNR and CDR2 is FQNEAQ (reference sequence). CDR3 size: 16 residues. Germline trimming cut 4 bases from V and 1 base from J; bases unmatched to any gene: 7. These data were also filed under a second study, of yellow fever vaccine responses in identical twins.

This sequence originates from a woman between 18 and 30 years old in good health. The sequencing input was PBMCs. The chain uses TRBV7-9 and TRBJ2-7, with 10 positions matching TRBD2. CDR3 sequence: CASSSLLAGGSYEQYF. The DNA for the CDR3 is TGTGCCAGCAGCTCCCTTTTAGCGGGAGGTTCCTACGAGCAGTACTTC. Filled out from reference TRBV7-9 and TRBJ2-7, the complete variable domain reads DTGVSQNPRHKITKRGQNVTFRCDPISEHNRLYWYRQTLGQGPEFLTYFQNEAQLEKSRLLSDRFSAERPKGSFSTLEIQRTEQGDSAMYLCASSSLLAGGSYEQYFGPGTRLTVT.